This T cell receptor beta chain was sequenced for a study of T cell repertoires in cytomegalovirus infection. Background on the study: It was the public TCR beta signatures that indicated both CMV infection and matching HLA type. Study results and caveats: Cumulative public TCR beta family frequency identified CMV carriers with the relevant HLA. The ex vivo response was dominated by HLA-C-restricted CMV-specific TCR beta clonotypes.

Trimming removed 5 bases at V and 9 bases at J, with 11 bases between. This CDR3 has 12 amino acids. Per germline, CDR1 SGHAT and CDR2 FQNNGV. MiXCR, applied by TCRdb to the reads, yields one record per CDR3 protein. The table includes around 210,000 distinct CDR3 sequences, around 6.2% detected once. This clonotype was detected ten times or more. Its target is unknown. V usage is TRBV11-2 and J usage is TRBJ2-1; no clear D. The sequence derives from a human donor in good health (CMV status not recorded). Some clones in this sample may be carry-over from other donors' samples. The sample was PBMCs. CDR3 amino acids: CASSVHRGEQFF. The CDR3 coding sequence is TGTGCCAGCAGCGTTCATAGAGGTGAGCAGTTCTTC.